This T cell receptor beta chain was sequenced during a study of control samples from healthy donors and cancer patients. CDR3 length: 14 amino acids. V was shortened by 0 bases and J by 0 bases, with 8 bases between the two germline ends. Germline CDR1 reads GTSNPN; CDR2 reads SVGIG (reference sequence). This clone was picked up one time. Here immunoSEQ multiplex PCR was the method, and the copy in TCRdb shows in-frame clones only, minus some. The table records 120,000 or so clones, more than 70% of them present only once. This receptor was obtained from a man aged 50 to 60 in good health. The specimen was blood. The gene calls are TRBV30 and TRBJ1-1; D gene unclear. The CDR3 here is CAWSVGLLNTEAFF. CDR3 in DNA: TGTGCCTGGAGTGTCGGACTCCTGAACACTGAAGCTTTCTTT.